A single sample is the source of the 26 T cell receptor beta chains below, sequenced in a study of T cells after yellow fever vaccination. TCRdb re-derived calls from the 5' RACE reads in MiXCR, one entry per CDR3 protein. The data show 500,000 to 650,000 distinct CDR3 sequences, about 12% seen once. The source material was PBMCs, sampled on the day of the yellow fever booster vaccination. All receptors derive from a young man who received the YFV17D yellow fever vaccine.

The sample holds a few counts of this clonotype. The chain couples TRBV6-1 to TRBJ2-5; 11 bases align to TRBD2. The CDR3 totals 16 residues. Per the germline V gene, CDR1 is MNHNS and CDR2 is SASEGT. J gave up 1 base and V 2 bases, and 3 bases lay outside the gene matches. In DNA form, the CDR3 reads TGTGCCAGCAGTGAACTAGCGGGGGGCCCCCAAGAGACCCAGTACTTC. Its protein product is CASSELAGGPQETQYF.

This clonotype was recorded at least ten times. The gene calls are TRBV14 and TRBJ2-3, with TRBD2 matching over 9 bases. This CDR3 has 16 amino acids. Unmatched junction bases numbered 5, after V lost 0 bases and J lost 4 bases. The germline V gene encodes CDR1 SGHDN and CDR2 FVKESK. CDR3 nucleotide sequence: TGTGCCAGCAGCCAAGAACCGGGACTAGCAGCAGATACGCAGTATTTT. This translates into CASSQEPGLAADTQYF.

V usage is TRBV18 and J usage is TRBJ2-1; the match to TRBD2 covers 7 bases. Germline V gene sequence: CDR1 KGHSH, CDR2 LQKENI. V shed 10 bases, J shed 0 bases, and the junction held 3 bases outside the gene matches. This CDR3 contains 13 residues. CDR3 bases: TGTGCCACCGGGGGGTACTCCTACAATGAGCAGTTCTTC. This codes for CATGGYSYNEQFF. Filled out from reference TRBV18 and TRBJ2-1, the complete variable domain reads NAGVMQNPRHLVRRRGQEARLRCSPMKGHSHVYWYRQLPEEGLKFMVYLQKENIIDESGMPKERFSAEFPKEGPSILRIQQVVRGDSAAYFCATGGYSYNEQFFGPGTRLTVL.

The chain recombines TRBV7-2 with TRBJ1-2, with D perhaps matching TRBD1 (6 bases). This CDR3 has 15 amino acids. Germline V gene sequence: CDR1 SGHTA, CDR2 FQGNSA. V dropped 5 bases and J dropped 5 bases, with 18 bases sitting between them. This chain's CDR3 is CASSPGGRAMYGYTF. The CDR3 DNA sequence: TGTGCCAGCAGCCCTGGGGGCAGGGCAATGTATGGCTACACCTTC.

This clonotype was observed many times. The chain employs TRBV7-2 and TRBJ2-5; a possible D gene is TRBD1 (6 bases). V lost 5 bases and J 1 base, leaving 14 bases between the germline ends. The germline V gene encodes CDR1 SGHTA and CDR2 FQGNSA. CDR3 length equals 15 residues. This chain's CDR3 is CASSRQGTLQETQYF. In nucleotides, the CDR3 is TGTGCCAGCAGCCGGCAGGGGACCCTCCAAGAGACCCAGTACTTC. Full variable domain (outside the CDR3, taken from reference TRBV7-2 and TRBJ2-5): GAGVSQSPSNKVTEKGKDVELRCDPISGHTALYWYRQSLGQGLEFLIYFQGNSAPDKSGLPSDRFSAERTGGSVSTLTIQRTQQEDSAVYLCASSRQGTLQETQYFGPGTRLLVL.

In this sample, this clonotype turned up a few times. The chain joins TRBV7-2 to TRBJ2-7; D is perhaps TRBD2 (6 bases). Germline loops: CDR1 SGHTA, CDR2 FQGNSA. Trimming removed 5 bases from V and 2 bases from J, with 13 bases in between. The CDR3 is 14 amino acids. In nucleotides, the CDR3 is TGTGCCAGCAGCGCAGGGACTGCGGCCTACGAGCAGTACTTC. It encodes CASSAGTAAYEQYF.

This clonotype was seen only a few times. The chain joins TRBV24-1 to TRBJ2-5; the match to TRBD1 covers 7 bases. This CDR3 spans 15 amino acids. The junction had 7 bases not matched to a gene; V was cut back by 0 bases and J by 7 bases. Germline values: CDR1 KGHDR, CDR2 SFDVKD. As DNA, the CDR3 is TGTGCCACCAGTGATTTGTCGGCAGGGGGTCGGACCCAGTACTTC. Its protein is CATSDLSAGGRTQYF.

The chain has TRBV19 and TRBJ2-3, with 10 bases aligning to TRBD1. CDR1 is LNHDA, CDR2 SQIVND, per germline (reference sequence). Trimming took 6 bases from V and 4 from J; bases not matched to a gene: 7. This CDR3 has 15 residues. In DNA form, the CDR3 reads TGTGCCAGTAGGCTGACAGGGGGCTTCCCAGATACGCAGTATTTT. Its translation is CASRLTGGFPDTQYF.

This clonotype was observed a handful of times. V is TRBV6-2 or TRBV6-3 and J is TRBJ2-7, with D maybe TRBD1 (6 bases). The CDR3 runs to 14 residues. Trimming stripped 5 bases from V and 1 base from J, with 12 bases between. The V gene's germline CDR1 is MNHEY and CDR2 SVGEGT. CDR3 in amino acids: CASSPRRGSYEQYF. The CDR3 nucleotides read TGTGCCAGCAGTCCCCGCAGGGGATCCTACGAGCAGTACTTC.

This clonotype has more than one count but fewer than ten. The rearrangement links TRBV9 to TRBJ1-4; no firm D call. V lost 4 bases, J lost 0 bases, and 7 bases lay in between. CDR3 length: 14 residues. Germline lookup yields CDR1 SGDLS and CDR2 YYNGEE. This CDR3 is CASSHEATNEKLFF. DNA for the CDR3: TGTGCCAGCAGCCATGAAGCAACTAATGAAAAACTGTTTTTT.

The rearrangement joins TRBV12-3 or TRBV12-4 to TRBJ2-7; D remains ambiguous. V dropped 6 bases and J dropped 6 bases, with 15 bases sitting between them. CDR3 size: 13 residues. CDR3 bases: TGTGCCAGCAGCCCCCACCCGGCGGCCGAGCAGTACTTC. Amino acids: CASSPHPAAEQYF.

This clonotype showed up just a few times. The chain carries TRBV10-2 and TRBJ2-7; the match to TRBD1 covers 12 bases. The CDR3 extends over 14 amino acids. The germline gives CDR1 WSHSY, CDR2 SAAADI. J lost 3 bases, V lost 8 bases, and 5 bases had no gene match. The CDR3 sequence: CASGGQGAGYEQYF. CDR3 bases: TGCGCCAGCGGGGGACAGGGGGCGGGCTACGAGCAGTACTTC.

This clonotype was recorded a few times. V gene TRBV28 combines with J gene TRBJ2-5; D perhaps matches TRBD1 (6 bases). Trimming stripped 11 bases from V and 4 bases from J, with 20 bases between. CDR1 and CDR2 from the germline V gene are MDHEN and SYDVKM. The CDR3 sequence is 14 residues long. CDR3 amino acids: CAHTTGWGRETQYF. CDR3 in DNA: TGTGCCCACACGACCGGATGGGGGCGAGAGACCCAGTACTTC.

The chain carries TRBV20-1 and TRBJ2-3; the match to TRBD2 covers 14 bases. This CDR3 is 16 amino acids long. V shed 6 bases and J 4 bases; nucleotides not matched to a gene: 9. Germline V gene sequence: CDR1 DFQATT, CDR2 SNEGSKA (reference sequence). The DNA of the CDR3 is TGCAGTGCCACCTCCCTGACTAGCGGGAGGGCAGATACGCAGTATTTT. Amino acid sequence: CSATSLTSGRADTQYF.

The chain joins TRBV5-1 to TRBJ2-5, with TRBD2 matching over 10 bases. J lost 4 bases, V lost 4 bases, and 10 bases had no gene match. This CDR3 contains 16 residues. The germline V gene has CDR1 SGHRS and CDR2 YFSETQ. The DNA of the CDR3 is TGCGCCAGCAGCGCCCCAGATAGCGGGAGGCCAGAGACCCAGTACTTC. This codes for CASSAPDSGRPETQYF.

The chain links TRBV15 to TRBJ1-1; D is possibly TRBD1 (5 bases). CDR1 and CDR2 from the germline V gene are LNHNV and YYDKDF (reference sequence). V lost 5 bases and J lost 6, with 10 bases in between. The CDR3 has 12 residues. CDR3: CATSRRQSEAFF. In DNA, the CDR3 is TGTGCCACCAGCCGACGACAGTCTGAAGCTTTCTTT.

This clonotype was picked up a small number of times. At one of its ends the junction is not consistent with the germline gene, which may arise from a read error. V is TRBV14 and J is TRBJ2-5; D is unclear. The CDR3 is made up of 13 amino acids. Germline V gene sequence: CDR1 SGHDN, CDR2 FVKESK. CDR3 sequence (DNA): TGTGCCAGCACCCAAAGCGCCCAAGAGACCCAGTACTTC. Translating it yields CASTQSAQETQYF.

In this sample, this clonotype turned up a few times. The chain links TRBV9 to TRBJ2-1; 9 nucleotides line up with TRBD2. This CDR3 spans 15 amino acids. CDR1 is SGDLS and CDR2 is YYNGEE in the germline V gene. Trimming took 4 bases from V and 12 from J; bases not matched to a gene: 14. The CDR3 sequence: CASSPKLAGLSLQFF. CDR3 DNA: TGTGCCAGCAGCCCTAAACTAGCGGGTCTATCTCTGCAGTTCTTC.

The gene calls are TRBV7-2 and TRBJ2-1, with D tentatively TRBD1 (6 bases). The germline V gene encodes CDR1 SGHTA and CDR2 FQGNSA. This CDR3 is built from 12 residues. The V and J ends lost 5 bases and 7 bases respectively, with 9 bases between them. The CDR3 loop is CASSVTGNEQFF. The CDR3 DNA follows: TGTGCCAGCAGCGTAACAGGGAATGAGCAGTTCTTC.

The table lists this clonotype with a count of one. The chain joins TRBV20-1 to TRBJ2-7; D is unresolved. Deletions cut 0 bases from V and 3 bases from J, with 9 bases between. This CDR3 is 13 amino acids long. Germline loops: CDR1 DFQATT, CDR2 SNEGSKA (reference sequence). The CDR3 reads CSARDLGCYEQYF. The DNA of the CDR3 is TGCAGTGCTAGAGATCTGGGGTGCTACGAGCAGTACTTC.

This clonotype has just a few counts. This chain uses TRBV20-1 with TRBJ1-5, with a tentative D call TRBD1 (5 bases). The CDR3 has 12 amino acids. Germline V gene data show CDR1 as DFQATT and CDR2 as SNEGSKA (reference sequence). V was pared by 5 bases and J by 7 bases, with 12 bases between. The chain's CDR3 is CSAAPGRQPQHF. As DNA, the CDR3 is TGCAGTGCTGCTCCGGGACGGCAGCCCCAGCATTTT.

The rearrangement links TRBV5-1 to TRBJ2-1, with D maybe TRBD1 (6 bases). Trimming left V 4 bases short and J 10 bases short, with 18 bases between. CDR1 SGHRS and CDR2 YFSETQ come from the germline V gene. The CDR3 is made up of 14 amino acids. CDR3 DNA: TGCGCCAGCAGCGCAGGGACCCATAGGGGGGAGCAGTTCTTC. Translation gives CASSAGTHRGEQFF.

This chain uses TRBV9 with TRBJ2-5; 10 bases line up with TRBD2. The length of the CDR3 is 15 residues. V lost 2 bases, J lost 5 bases, and 6 bases stayed unmatched. Germline CDR1 SGDLS, CDR2 YYNGEE. In DNA form, the CDR3 reads TGTGCCAGCAGCGTCCAAGCGGGAGGGATGGAGACCCAGTACTTC. Its translation: CASSVQAGGMETQYF.

This clonotype was observed many times. This chain uses TRBV12-3 or TRBV12-4 with TRBJ2-7, with 7 bases identical to TRBD1. CDR3 length: 14 residues. The V gene end was trimmed by 1 base and the J gene end by 2 bases; junction bases not matched to a gene: 2. DNA of the CDR3: TGTGCCAGCAGTTTAGTGGGACAGACCTACGAGCAGTACTTC. It yields the protein CASSLVGQTYEQYF.

At least ten counts were recorded for this clonotype. The CDR3 sequence is CASSLQGARVETQYF. The DNA for the CDR3 is TGTGCCAGCAGCTTACAGGGGGCGCGGGTTGAGACCCAGTACTTC. V gene TRBV7-6 combines with J gene TRBJ2-5; 8 bases align to TRBD1. V was pared by 2 bases and J by 5 bases, with 7 bases of the junction left unmatched. This CDR3 contains 15 residues. Germline lookup yields CDR1 SGHVS and CDR2 FNYEAQ.

This clonotype was seen a few times. V is TRBV7-2 and J is TRBJ2-1, with a weak D call TRBD1 (5 bases). Germline V gene lookup returns CDR1 SGHTA and CDR2 FQGNSA. V was clipped by 1 base and J by 6 bases, with 10 bases between them. CDR3 length equals 14 residues. For the CDR3, the DNA is TGTGCCAGCAGCTTAGGGCAGGGCTTCAATGAGCAGTTCTTC. Translation: CASSLGQGFNEQFF.